A selection of T cell receptor beta chains follows, all from one sample in a study of T cells in Graves' hyperthyroidism and ophthalmopathy. TCRdb recomputed calls from the multiplex PCR reads with MiXCR, one row per CDR3 protein. Of about 350,000 distinct CDR3 sequences listed, approximately 18% were seen once; the top ten hold 15%. The sample comprised blood. Receptor source: a middle-aged woman with Graves' ophthalmopathy. Both conserved end residues are part of each CDR3. Each record gives: V gene, CDR3 protein.

v_call: TRBV12-3/TRBV12-4; cdr3_aa: CASSRTGADTGELFF
v_call: TRBV19; cdr3_aa: CATLGQGAYEQYF
v_call: TRBV7-7; cdr3_aa: CASSVSGLAGAGEQFF
v_call: TRBV24-1; cdr3_aa: CATSDPGGSNTGELFF
v_call: TRBV28; cdr3_aa: CASSPTSGRAVYEQYF
v_call: TRBV20-1; cdr3_aa: CSAVPTVSGNTIYF
v_call: TRBV20-1; cdr3_aa: CSARAGYQETQYF
v_call: TRBV9; cdr3_aa: CASSVGGGLADTQYF
v_call: TRBV18; cdr3_aa: CASSSGTGLEEQYF
v_call: TRBV7-3; cdr3_aa: CASSMTGQDEQYF
v_call: TRBV7-9; cdr3_aa: CASSPPSGGRLKNIQYF
v_call: TRBV6-2/TRBV6-3; cdr3_aa: CASSSGDPQETQYF
v_call: TRBV28; cdr3_aa: CASSLFAGYSSYEQYF
v_call: TRBV12-3/TRBV12-4; cdr3_aa: CASRRTDLSNQPQHF
v_call: TRBV6-1; cdr3_aa: CASSEGALFGPQHF
v_call: TRBV14; cdr3_aa: CASSQGLGSGANVLTF
v_call: TRBV18; cdr3_aa: CASSPGTGTVNTEAFF
v_call: TRBV10-3; cdr3_aa: CAISEGGTHNYGYTF
v_call: TRBV28; cdr3_aa: CASGGAISGRFYEQYF
v_call: TRBV6-1; cdr3_aa: CATKDRATYEQYF
v_call: TRBV5-1; cdr3_aa: CASSTSETGGASGYTF
v_call: TRBV14; cdr3_aa: CASSPHLTGKETQYF
v_call: TRBV20-1; cdr3_aa: CSARPRQGFSEAFF
v_call: TRBV12-3/TRBV12-4; cdr3_aa: CASSPTPVGTGVTF
v_call: TRBV9; cdr3_aa: CATGRGINSEQYF
v_call: TRBV30; cdr3_aa: CAWSVKGNQPQHF
v_call: TRBV18; cdr3_aa: CASSRTGKESPLHF
v_call: TRBV20-1; cdr3_aa: CSSRGPLETQYF
v_call: TRBV5-5; cdr3_aa: CASSFIQGNEQYF
v_call: TRBV7-9; cdr3_aa: CASSLNLAGELESQYF
v_call: TRBV6-5; cdr3_aa: CASSYATDSYEQYF
v_call: TRBV6-1; cdr3_aa: CASSVRGSNQPQHF
v_call: TRBV7-3; cdr3_aa: CASSHGGTSYEQYF
v_call: TRBV6-2/TRBV6-3; cdr3_aa: CASIPNRSGTQNTGELFF
v_call: TRBV29-1; cdr3_aa: CSVLLLMGSYEQYF
v_call: TRBV6-1; cdr3_aa: CASSAQGEERYGYTF
v_call: TRBV28; cdr3_aa: CASRPRQGYNSPLHF
v_call: TRBV9; cdr3_aa: CASSDAGTPCSYEQYF
v_call: TRBV19; cdr3_aa: CASSILTGNTEAFF
v_call: TRBV6-1; cdr3_aa: CASSGSSVRISTGELFF
v_call: TRBV6-5; cdr3_aa: CASEFSYEQYF
v_call: TRBV6-1; cdr3_aa: CASSLRTGNGNTIYF